This T cell receptor (beta chain) was sequenced in a study of blood T cell repertoires in COVID-19. Study overall: Some COVID-19 samples were acute and others convalescent; all came from the United States, Italy and Spain.

Per germline, CDR1 SGHRS and CDR2 YFSETQ. V lost 4 bases to trimming and J lost 5 bases; unmatched junction nucleotides: 5. This CDR3 is built from 14 residues. The authors' processing: How many nucleated cells were present was estimated from reference gene primer amplification. Some clones are missing from TCRdb's copy, which holds only in-frame ones; the method was immunoSEQ multiplex PCR. Clonal size and the V and J genes are those of that table, whereas D and trimming came from the DNA. The table shows 200,000 to 250,000 clones, with about 85% occurring only once. The receptor was derived from a man aged 40-50 years with acute or convalescent COVID-19. The sequenced sample consisted of peripheral blood. This rearrangement joins TRBV5-1 to TRBJ1-1, with 10 bases matching TRBD1. The CDR3 loop is CASSGTGAGTEAFF. As DNA, the CDR3 is TGCGCCAGCAGCGGGACAGGGGCAGGGACTGAAGCTTTCTTT.